The 32 T cell receptor beta chains below come from one sample, sequenced in a study of regulatory T cells in long-lasting Graves disease. In building TCR beta libraries, iRepertoire HTBI primers were used together with Arm-PCR of CDR3 regions. TCRdb redid the calling of the multiplex PCR reads with MiXCR, one entry per CDR3 protein. Among roughly 350,000 distinct CDR3 sequences listed, around 17% were seen once. Time point here: newly diagnosed GD, antithyroid drugs for less than 3 months. PBMCs were the source of the RNA used for TCR sequencing. These sequences were also reported in another study, on T cells in Graves' hyperthyroidism and ophthalmopathy.

Source: peripheral blood mononuclear cells (PBMCs), taken at new diagnosis, from a patient treated with antithyroid drugs. These receptors came from a man between 40 and 49 years old with Graves disease.

This clonotype was counted at least ten times. The rearrangement links TRBV7-2 to TRBJ1-5; possible D gene TRBD1, 5 bases. The CDR3 length is 15 residues. V lost 4 bases and J lost 0, with 10 bases in between. Germline lookup yields CDR1 SGHTA and CDR2 FQGNSA. DNA of the CDR3: TGTGCCAGCAGCTCGCAGGGTTATAGCAATCAGCCCCAGCATTTT. Translation: CASSSQGYSNQPQHF.

The CDR3 loop reads CASSPRGPGSGNTIYF. The CDR3 DNA reads TGTGCCAGCAGCCCCAGGGGTCCCGGCTCTGGAAACACCATATATTTT. The V and J genes are TRBV2 and TRBJ1-3; possibly TRBD1 for D (6 bases). Germline CDR1 SNHLY, CDR2 FYNNEI. This CDR3 spans 16 amino acids. Trimming shortened V by 6 bases and J by 0 bases, and 15 bases separated the two germline ends. Drawing the rest from reference TRBV2 and TRBJ1-3, the complete variable domain is EPEVTQTPSHQVTQMGQEVILRCVPISNHLYFYWYRQILGQKVEFLVSFYNNEISEKSEIFDDQFSVERPDGSNFTLKIRSTKLEDSAMYFCASSPRGPGSGNTIYFGEGSWLTVV.

The sample holds many counts of this clonotype. At one boundary the junction diverges from the germline segment, which might be a read error. The rearrangement joins TRBV4-1 to TRBJ2-1; D possibly uses TRBD1 or TRBD2 (5 bases each). The CDR3 spans 15 residues. The germline CDR1 and CDR2 sequences are MGHRA and YSYEKL. CDR3 amino acids: CASSQDGWGSNEQFF. CDR3 bases: TGTGCCAGCAGCCAAGATGGGTGGGGGAGCAATGAGCAGTTCTTC.

This clonotype was observed many times. The chain links TRBV20-1 to TRBJ1-6; 7 nucleotides line up with TRBD1. V lost 8 bases and J lost 9; bases outside the gene matches: 16. The CDR3 is made up of 15 amino acids. The germline V gene has CDR1 DFQATT and CDR2 SNEGSKA (reference sequence). The CDR3 nucleotides are TGCAGTACTTCCAGGGGGGGGTGGCATGGTTCACCCCTCCACTTT. This codes for CSTSRGGWHGSPLHF.

This clonotype was seen at least ten times. This sequence joins TRBV28 and TRBJ1-5; D call uncertain. The CDR3 runs to 12 residues. The germline V and J ends were trimmed by 6 bases and 3 bases, with 6 bases remaining between them. Germline V gene data show CDR1 as MDHEN and CDR2 as SYDVKM. The CDR3 DNA is TGTGCCAGCAGGTCCCCCAATCAGCCCCAGCATTTT. Residues: CASRSPNQPQHF. Drawing the rest from reference TRBV28 and TRBJ1-5, the complete variable domain is DVKVTQSSRYLVKRTGEKVFLECVQDMDHENMFWYRQDPGLGLRLIYFSYDVKMKEKGDIPEGYSVSREKKERFSLILESASTNQTSMYLCASRSPNQPQHFGDGTRLSIL.

Many counts were recorded for this clonotype. The chain couples TRBV2 to TRBJ1-6; no reliable D call. Trimming took 8 bases from V and 4 from J, leaving 15 bases between them. This CDR3 has 15 amino acids. CDR1 SNHLY and CDR2 FYNNEI come from the germline V gene. This CDR3 reads CASLIEGRYNSPLHF. The DNA of the CDR3 is TGTGCCAGCCTGATCGAGGGCAGGTATAATTCACCCCTCCACTTT.

The rearrangement uses TRBV7-3 and TRBJ2-3; 9 nucleotides agree with TRBD2. After removal of 5 bases from V and 2 bases from J, the junction contained 8 bases not matched to a gene. The CDR3 has 16 residues. Germline V gene sequence: CDR1 SGHTA, CDR2 FQGTGA. CDR3 region: CASSPGTSFPTDTQYF. Written as DNA, the CDR3 is TGTGCCAGCAGCCCCGGGACTAGCTTCCCCACAGATACGCAGTATTTT.

The chain carries TRBV3-1 and TRBJ2-1; D is ambiguous. The germline V gene encodes CDR1 LGHDT and CDR2 YNNKEL (reference sequence). The CDR3 is made up of 13 amino acids. V was clipped by 0 bases and J by 10 bases, with 10 bases between them. The CDR3 sequence: CASSQDLAEEQFF. DNA for the CDR3: TGTGCCAGCAGCCAAGATCTTGCGGAGGAGCAGTTCTTC.

This clonotype occurred many times. The chain combines TRBV20-1 with TRBJ2-3; no reliable D call. V was cut by 3 bases and J by 1 base, with 5 bases left in between. The CDR3 has 12 amino acids. Germline V gives CDR1 DFQATT, CDR2 SNEGSKA (reference sequence). In nucleotides, the CDR3 is TGCAGTGCTAGGGTCCGCACAGATACGCAGTATTTT. It codes for CSARVRTDTQYF.

A few counts support this clonotype. V and J are TRBV4-1 and TRBJ2-7, with D possibly being TRBD1 (6 bases). Trimming took off 5 bases at V and 5 bases at J, with 16 bases between the two ends. The CDR3 extends over 14 amino acids. The germline V gene has CDR1 MGHRA and CDR2 YSYEKL. The CDR3 coding sequence is TGCGCCAGCAGCGAACGGGACACCCCTCACGAGCAGTACTTC. It encodes CASSERDTPHEQYF.

This clonotype occurred many times. This chain connects TRBV5-1 to TRBJ1-1; 11 positions match TRBD1. J lost 5 bases, V lost 3 bases, and 3 bases had no gene match. This CDR3 is 14 amino acids long. The germline gives CDR1 SGHRS, CDR2 YFSETQ. CDR3 DNA: TGCGCCAGCAGCTGGACAGGGGGCGGAACTGAAGCTTTCTTT. Translated: CASSWTGGGTEAFF.

This clonotype was observed many times. The rearrangement joins TRBV20-1 to TRBJ2-3, with TRBD1 as a possible D gene (5 bases). There are 12 residues in the CDR3. Between the trimmed V and J ends, which lost 5 bases and 4 bases, there was a span of 10 bases. Germline CDR1 and CDR2: DFQATT and SNEGSKA (reference sequence). The DNA for the CDR3 is TGCAGTGCTGAACAGGTTTCAGATACGCAGTATTTT. This translates into CSAEQVSDTQYF.

There are many counts of this clonotype. The chain employs TRBV7-3 and TRBJ2-3, with 9 bases aligning to TRBD2. The CDR3 has 16 residues. V lost 0 bases, J lost 2 bases, and 3 bases stayed unmatched. In germline, CDR1 is SGHTA, CDR2 FQGTGA. The CDR3 sequence is CASSLTGGGATDTQYF. The CDR3 DNA sequence: TGTGCCAGCAGCTTAACTGGCGGGGGGGCCACAGATACGCAGTATTTT.

The table lists this clonotype with many counts. The chain carries TRBV30 and TRBJ2-3; D unresolved. Per the germline V gene, CDR1 is GTSNPN and CDR2 is SVGIG (reference sequence). The V gene lost 0 bases and the J gene lost 5 bases, with 12 bases spanning the gap. This CDR3 contains 14 residues. Here the CDR3 reads CAWSVPLLVDTQYF. In DNA form, the CDR3 reads TGTGCCTGGAGTGTACCCTTGCTCGTAGATACGCAGTATTTT.

This clonotype occurred many times. The chain joins TRBV4-2 to TRBJ1-2; the D is unclear. The germline CDR1 and CDR2 sequences are LGHNA and YNFKEQ. Trimming took off 1 base at V and 0 bases at J, with 12 bases between the two ends. This CDR3 has 16 amino acids. The CDR3 DNA sequence: TGTGCCAGCAGCCAAGCGGACCGTCGGACTAACTATGGCTACACCTTC. Translation gives CASSQADRRTNYGYTF.

This clonotype was seen a handful of times. This chain uses TRBV6-1 with TRBJ1-2; no firm D call. The germline V gene encodes CDR1 MNHNS and CDR2 SASEGT. Trimming took 5 bases from V and 2 from J, leaving 12 bases between them. The CDR3 totals 14 residues. This CDR3 reads CASSQRTENYGYTF. CDR3 DNA sequence: TGTGCCAGCAGTCAACGGACCGAGAACTATGGCTACACCTTC.

In its sample, this clonotype was seen many times. CDR3 sequence: CASSFTTRDREETQYF. In DNA, the CDR3 is TGTGCCAGCAGCTTCACCACCCGGGACAGAGAAGAGACCCAGTACTTC. The chain uses TRBV7-8 and TRBJ2-5; the match to TRBD1 covers 7 bases. With V trimmed by 3 bases and J by 3 bases, 10 bases remained unmatched. The CDR3 is 16 residues long. Per germline, CDR1 SGHVS and CDR2 FQNEAQ.

The rearrangement links TRBV28 to TRBJ1-1; D uncertain. The CDR3 runs 14 residues. The germline V and J ends were trimmed by 8 bases and 4 bases, with 17 bases remaining between them. Germline V CDR1 and CDR2: MDHEN, SYDVKM. Here the CDR3 DNA reads TGTGCCAGCGGAAATAATAATTGGGGCACTGAAGCTTTCTTT. Amino acid sequence: CASGNNNWGTEAFF.

The chain employs TRBV5-5 and TRBJ2-3; 11 bases map to TRBD2. CDR3 length: 17 amino acids. The germline V gene has CDR1 SGHKS and CDR2 YYEKEE (reference sequence). The ends lost 0 bases at V and 1 base at J; junction bases unmatched: 4. CDR3 region: CASSLVETSGGTDTQYF. The CDR3 nucleotides read TGTGCCAGCAGCTTGGTCGAGACTAGCGGGGGCACAGATACGCAGTATTTT.

This clonotype was found a few times. The chain joins TRBV5-5 to TRBJ1-4; TRBD1 aligns across 7 bases. The CDR3 loop spans 16 amino acids. CDR1 and CDR2 from the germline V gene are SGHKS and YYEKEE (reference sequence). Trimming took 4 bases from V and 2 from J; bases not matched to a gene: 8. The CDR3 sequence: CASSRQGWNTNEKLFF. The DNA for the CDR3 is TGTGCCAGCAGCCGACAGGGTTGGAACACTAATGAAAAACTGTTTTTT.

This chain connects TRBV7-8 to TRBJ2-7; D tentatively reads TRBD1 or TRBD2 (5 bases each). The germline V gene has CDR1 SGHVS and CDR2 FQNEAQ. Trimming left V 7 bases short and J 2 bases short, with 12 bases between. CDR3 length: 13 residues. In DNA, the CDR3 is TGTGCCAGCAATATGGGACCCACCTACGAGCAGTACTTC. It specifies CASNMGPTYEQYF.

This clonotype came up a few times. The rearrangement links TRBV19 to TRBJ1-3, with D hard to call. CDR3 length equals 15 residues. V dropped 6 bases and J dropped 0 bases, with 12 bases sitting between them. Germline V gives CDR1 LNHDA, CDR2 SQIVND (reference sequence). The CDR3 DNA follows: TGTGCCAGTAGAAGCACCTTCCTCTCTGGAAACACCATATATTTT. Protein sequence: CASRSTFLSGNTIYF.

This clonotype was observed at least ten times. The chain has TRBV5-1 and TRBJ2-1; perhaps TRBD1 as D (6 bases). CDR3 length: 14 residues. Germline CDR1 is SGHRS and CDR2 is YFSETQ. V was shortened by 4 bases and J by 5 bases, with 13 bases between the two germline ends. CDR3 bases: TGCGCCAGCAGCGTAAGAGGGGGTGACAATGAGCAGTTCTTC. This encodes CASSVRGGDNEQFF.

In this sample, this clonotype turned up many times. The J gene is TRBJ2-5, the V gene TRBV5-1, with unresolved D. V lost 4 bases, J lost 1 base, and 11 bases lay in between. CDR1 and CDR2 (germline): SGHRS, YFSETQ. The CDR3 runs to 14 residues. The CDR3 region has the DNA TGCGCCAGCAGCGTGGGTGACGGCCAAGAGACCCAGTACTTC. It codes for CASSVGDGQETQYF. Based on the CDR3 plus reference TRBV5-1 and TRBJ2-5, the full variable domain is KAGVTQTPRYLIKTRGQQVTLSCSPISGHRSVSWYQQTPGQGLQFLFEYFSETQRNKGNFPGRFSGRQFSNSRSEMNVSTLELGDSALYLCASSVGDGQETQYFGPGTRLLVL.

The rearrangement links TRBV7-3 to TRBJ2-5; TRBD2 aligns across 8 bases. Germline V CDR1 and CDR2: SGHTA, FQGTGA. V trimming: 5 bases; J trimming: 9 bases; junction bases outside the gene matches: 20. The CDR3 consists of 17 residues. CDR3 residues: CASSPERAGGALTSQYF. The CDR3 nucleotides are TGTGCCAGCAGCCCCGAGCGGGCCGGGGGGGCCTTAACGTCCCAGTACTTC.

This clonotype was observed at least ten times. The chain has TRBV2 and TRBJ2-1; the match to TRBD2 covers 11 bases. CDR3 length equals 17 residues. CDR1 is SNHLY and CDR2 is FYNNEI in the germline V gene. Trimming took 2 bases from V and 4 from J; bases not matched to a gene: 7. The CDR3 sequence is CASSEFWSSGGYNEQFF. As DNA, the CDR3 is TGTGCCAGCAGTGAATTTTGGTCTAGCGGGGGGTACAATGAGCAGTTCTTC.

The CDR3 is CASSQNRGRREETQYF. CDR3 DNA sequence: TGTGCCAGCAGCCAAAACAGGGGGCGCAGGGAAGAGACCCAGTACTTC. The chain couples TRBV27 to TRBJ2-5; 9 nucleotides align to TRBD1. Germline trimming cut 6 bases from V and 3 bases from J; bases unmatched to any gene: 11. The CDR3 loop spans 16 amino acids. Germline loops: CDR1 MNHEY, CDR2 SMNVEV (reference sequence).

This clonotype was picked up many times. The V call is TRBV15, the J call TRBJ1-1; D is undetermined. The CDR3 length is 13 residues. V was cut by 8 bases and J by 0 bases, with 10 bases left in between. CDR1 is LNHNV and CDR2 is YYDKDF in the germline V gene (reference sequence). The CDR3 loop reads CATCAQLNTEAFF. The CDR3 coding sequence is TGTGCCACCTGTGCGCAGCTGAACACTGAAGCTTTCTTT.

A few counts support this clonotype. The genes are TRBV7-6 and TRBJ2-1, with a weak D call TRBD1 (6 bases). Per germline, CDR1 SGHVS and CDR2 FNYEAQ. The CDR3 runs 16 residues. Trimming took off 3 bases at V and 0 bases at J, with 12 bases between the two ends. The CDR3 loop reads CASSFSGGSSYNEQFF. CDR3 in DNA: TGTGCCAGCAGCTTTAGTGGGGGCAGCTCCTACAATGAGCAGTTCTTC.

This clonotype was found many times. J is TRBJ2-7 and V is TRBV18, with 10 bases fitting TRBD1. Germline CDR1 KGHSH, CDR2 LQKENI. CDR3 length: 16 residues. The V segment lost 3 bases and the J segment 3 bases; nucleotides outside the gene matches: 8. The CDR3 DNA reads as TGTGCCAGCTCACCTCCTAGTGGACAGGGGGGCTACGAGCAGTACTTC. This gives the protein CASSPPSGQGGYEQYF.

This clonotype was picked up many times. The rearrangement joins TRBV18 to TRBJ2-7; tentative D call: TRBD1 (6 bases). Germline assignment: CDR1 KGHSH and CDR2 LQKENI. The length of the CDR3 is 13 residues. The V end was cut by 3 bases, the J end by 6 bases, with 12 bases between. This chain's CDR3 is CASSPSRGFEQYF. CDR3 coding DNA: TGTGCCAGCTCACCGAGCAGGGGATTCGAGCAGTACTTC.

This clonotype was counted ten times or more. The chain uses TRBV2 and TRBJ2-5; D not resolved. The CDR3 contains 14 residues. The V gene's germline CDR1 is SNHLY and CDR2 FYNNEI. V was clipped by 1 base and J by 5 bases, with 11 bases between them. CDR3 coding DNA: TGTGCCAGCAGTGAAGGGACCACGAGGGAGACCCAGTACTTC. It yields the protein CASSEGTTRETQYF. Together with reference TRBV2 and TRBJ2-5, the CDR3 gives the full variable domain: EPEVTQTPSHQVTQMGQEVILRCVPISNHLYFYWYRQILGQKVEFLVSFYNNEISEKSEIFDDQFSVERPDGSNFTLKIRSTKLEDSAMYFCASSEGTTRETQYFGPGTRLLVL.